This is a list of T cell receptor beta chains from one sample in a study of blood T cells in healthy people across ages. TCRdb ran MiXCR on the 5' RACE reads and lists one entry per CDR3 protein. This table has over 1.5 million distinct CDR3 sequences, about 50% appearing once. Sequenced: blood. These receptors originate from a woman aged 40 to 50 in good health. Both conserved end residues are part of each CDR3. The D gene is left open where the match is weak. Clone size appears in some rows only: once, few, many, or a class for an expanded clone.

v_gene: TRBV5-1
d_gene: TRBD2
len: 16
abundance: few
j_gene: TRBJ2-3
CDR3nt: TGCGCCAGCAGCTTGATGCGTAGCGGGGGTGCAGATACGCAGTATTTT
CDR3aa: CASSLMRSGGADTQYF

v_gene: TRBV10-3
d_gene: NA
len: 14
abundance: many
j_gene: TRBJ2-1
CDR3nt: TGTGCCATCAGAGGGTTAGCCGGCTACAATGAGCAGTTCTTC
CDR3aa: CAIRGLAGYNEQFF

v_gene: TRBV6-5
d_gene: NA
len: 13
abundance: NA
j_gene: TRBJ2-7
CDR3nt: TGTGCCTGCACCCCAAATGGAGGTTACGAGCAGTACTTC
CDR3aa: CACTPNGGYEQYF

v_gene: TRBV3-1
d_gene: NA
len: 15
abundance: NA
j_gene: TRBJ2-3
CDR3nt: TGTGCCAGCAGCCAAGTGGGGGCGACCACAGATACGCAGTATTTT
CDR3aa: CASSQVGATTDTQYF

v_gene: TRBV10-3
d_gene: TRBD1
len: 16
abundance: NA
j_gene: TRBJ1-5
CDR3nt: TGTGCCATCAGTGAGTCAAACAGGGGCAACAATCAGCCCCAGCATTTT
CDR3aa: CAISESNRGNNQPQHF

v_gene: TRBV7-8
d_gene: NA
len: 18
abundance: NA
j_gene: TRBJ1-5
CDR3nt: TGTGCCAGCAGCTTATTCCCGCTCGGGGCCGAATCGGATCAGCCCCAGCATTTT
CDR3aa: CASSLFPLGAESDQPQHF

v_gene: TRBV11-2
d_gene: NA
len: 16
abundance: NA
j_gene: TRBJ2-3
CDR3nt: TGTGCCAGCAGCTTACGTTTTGGGGATGGAACAGCTACGCAGTATTTT
CDR3aa: CASSLRFGDGTATQYF

v_gene: TRBV7-4
d_gene: NA
len: 15
abundance: few
j_gene: TRBJ2-7
CDR3nt: TGTGCCAGCAGCTTAGGTGTCTGGTCGGGCTACGAGCAGTACTTC
CDR3aa: CASSLGVWSGYEQYF

v_gene: TRBV4-2
d_gene: TRBD2
len: 17
abundance: few
j_gene: TRBJ2-1
CDR3nt: TGTGCCAGCAGCCAAGGCAGCGGGGGGCTGCCAAGGGATGAGCAGTTCTTC
CDR3aa: CASSQGSGGLPRDEQFF

v_gene: TRBV7-2
d_gene: NA
len: 15
abundance: many
j_gene: TRBJ2-5
CDR3nt: TGTGCCAGCAGCTTAGCACTTGCGGGTCAAGAGACCCAGTACTTC
CDR3aa: CASSLALAGQETQYF

v_gene: TRBV5-1
d_gene: TRBD2
len: 16
abundance: few
j_gene: TRBJ2-7
CDR3nt: TGCGCCAGCAGCCTGGCGTCTAGCGGGGGGAGGAACGAGCAGTACTTC
CDR3aa: CASSLASSGGRNEQYF

v_gene: TRBV7-2
d_gene: NA
len: 14
abundance: few
j_gene: TRBJ2-7
CDR3nt: TGTGCCAGCAGCTTAGTACTAGCCTCCTACGAGCAGTACTTC
CDR3aa: CASSLVLASYEQYF

v_gene: TRBV6-5
d_gene: NA
len: 15
abundance: NA
j_gene: TRBJ2-5
CDR3nt: TGTGCCAGCAGTTATCAGGGAGCGATGATAGAGACCCAGTACTTC
CDR3aa: CASSYQGAMIETQYF

v_gene: TRBV15
d_gene: NA
len: 14
abundance: once
j_gene: TRBJ1-1
CDR3nt: TGTGCCACCAGCAGACTCTCCGGGAGACCTGAGGGTTTCTTT
CDR3aa: CATSRLSGRPEGFF

v_gene: TRBV6-5
d_gene: NA
len: 13
abundance: few
j_gene: TRBJ2-3
CDR3nt: TGTGCCTCACCTGGGCATAGCACAGATACGCAGTATTTT
CDR3aa: CASPGHSTDTQYF

v_gene: TRBV29-1
d_gene: NA
len: 12
abundance: NA
j_gene: TRBJ2-3
CDR3nt: TGCAGCGTGGCCTACAGGACAGATACGCAGTATTTT
CDR3aa: CSVAYRTDTQYF

v_gene: TRBV20-1
d_gene: NA
len: 15
abundance: once
j_gene: TRBJ2-3
CDR3nt: TGCAGTGCTCCCCCATATGGGGGTCGGGCAGATACGCAGTATTTT
CDR3aa: CSAPPYGGRADTQYF

v_gene: TRBV27
d_gene: TRBD2
len: 16
abundance: NA
j_gene: TRBJ2-5
CDR3nt: TGTGCCAGCAGTCCCTTAGCGGGGGCTGACCAAGAGACCCAGTACTTC
CDR3aa: CASSPLAGADQETQYF

v_gene: TRBV7-2
d_gene: NA
len: 14
abundance: NA
j_gene: TRBJ1-2
CDR3nt: TGTGCCAGCAGCTCCTCGGGGGGGCGTTATGGCTACACCTTC
CDR3aa: CASSSSGGRYGYTF

v_gene: TRBV10-3
d_gene: NA
len: 13
abundance: NA
j_gene: TRBJ2-7
CDR3nt: TGTGCCAGCAGTGAGGACACCCGCTACGAGCAGTACTTC
CDR3aa: CASSEDTRYEQYF

v_gene: TRBV6-5
d_gene: TRBD1
len: 16
abundance: NA
j_gene: TRBJ1-5
CDR3nt: TGTGCCAGCAGATCCGCCTCCGGGACAGTCAATCAGCCCCAGCATTTT
CDR3aa: CASRSASGTVNQPQHF

v_gene: TRBV24-1
d_gene: NA
len: 15
abundance: NA
j_gene: TRBJ2-4
CDR3nt: TGTGCCACCAGTGACCCCAGCGAAGGGAAAAACATTCAGTACTTC
CDR3aa: CATSDPSEGKNIQYF

v_gene: TRBV5-6
d_gene: NA
len: 15
abundance: few
j_gene: TRBJ1-5
CDR3nt: TGTGCCAGCAGCCAACAGGGTTATAGCAATCAGCCCCAGCATTTT
CDR3aa: CASSQQGYSNQPQHF

v_gene: TRBV20-1
d_gene: TRBD1
len: 16
abundance: NA
j_gene: TRBJ2-1
CDR3nt: TGCAGTGCTATCGATTCGATAGGACAGGGAAAGGATGAGCAGTTCTTC
CDR3aa: CSAIDSIGQGKDEQFF

v_gene: TRBV6-5
d_gene: TRBD1
len: 17
abundance: NA
j_gene: TRBJ2-5
CDR3nt: TGTGCCAGCAGTTACTCGGCGCCGGGACAGGGGCAAGAGACCCAGTACTTC
CDR3aa: CASSYSAPGQGQETQYF

v_gene: TRBV7-2
d_gene: TRBD1
len: 16
abundance: NA
j_gene: TRBJ1-5
CDR3nt: TGTGCCAGCAGCTTGGTACAGGGGGCTGGCAATCAGCCCCAGCATTTT
CDR3aa: CASSLVQGAGNQPQHF

v_gene: TRBV29-1
d_gene: NA
len: 10
abundance: NA
j_gene: TRBJ2-3
CDR3nt: TGCAGCGTTTGGGCAGATACGCAGTATTTT
CDR3aa: CSVWADTQYF

v_gene: TRBV4-3
d_gene: NA
len: 16
abundance: NA
j_gene: TRBJ2-3
CDR3nt: TGCGCCAGCAGCCGGGAGACGGGACTCCGCACAGATACGCAGTATTTT
CDR3aa: CASSRETGLRTDTQYF

v_gene: TRBV7-6
d_gene: NA
len: 14
abundance: NA
j_gene: TRBJ2-1
CDR3nt: TGTGCCAGCAGCCAACTTCCAGGAAAGAATGAGCAGTTCTTC
CDR3aa: CASSQLPGKNEQFF

v_gene: TRBV20-1
d_gene: TRBD2
len: 13
abundance: NA
j_gene: TRBJ2-1
CDR3nt: TGCAGCCCACTAGCGGGGCGAAACAATGAGCAGTTCTTC
CDR3aa: CSPLAGRNNEQFF

v_gene: TRBV7-9
d_gene: TRBD1
len: 14
abundance: NA
j_gene: TRBJ1-6
CDR3nt: TGTGCCAGCAGCCGGGACAGATCAAATTCACCCCTCCACTTT
CDR3aa: CASSRDRSNSPLHF

v_gene: TRBV12-3/TRBV12-4
d_gene: TRBD1
len: 12
abundance: NA
j_gene: TRBJ2-1
CDR3nt: TGTGCCAGCACTCTCCAGGGGGATGAGCAGTTCTTC
CDR3aa: CASTLQGDEQFF

v_gene: TRBV6-5
d_gene: NA
len: 16
abundance: NA
j_gene: TRBJ2-7
CDR3nt: TGTGCCAGCAGTTACTCGACTGGACAGAAACGCTACGAGCAGTACTTC
CDR3aa: CASSYSTGQKRYEQYF

v_gene: TRBV10-2
d_gene: NA
len: 14
abundance: few
j_gene: TRBJ2-3
CDR3nt: TGCGCCAGCAGTGTTCTACCCCTCACAGATACGCAGTATTTT
CDR3aa: CASSVLPLTDTQYF

v_gene: TRBV12-3/TRBV12-4
d_gene: TRBD1
len: 14
abundance: NA
j_gene: TRBJ1-2
CDR3nt: TGTGCCAGCAGTTGGACAGGGGGGATCGATGGCTACACCTTC
CDR3aa: CASSWTGGIDGYTF

v_gene: TRBV12-3/TRBV12-4
d_gene: TRBD2
len: 14
abundance: NA
j_gene: TRBJ2-3
CDR3nt: TGTGCCAGCAGGGGGACTAGCGTTTGGGATACGCAGTATTTT
CDR3aa: CASRGTSVWDTQYF

v_gene: TRBV20-1
d_gene: NA
len: 15
abundance: few
j_gene: TRBJ1-2
CDR3nt: TGCAGTGCTAGAGACCCACAGCGGGCTAACTATGGCTACACCTTC
CDR3aa: CSARDPQRANYGYTF

v_gene: TRBV20-1
d_gene: TRBD2
len: 14
abundance: NA
j_gene: TRBJ2-5
CDR3nt: TGCAGTGCTAGGGGTAGCGGGGGGGGTGAGACCCAGTACTTC
CDR3aa: CSARGSGGGETQYF

v_gene: TRBV2
d_gene: NA
len: 13
abundance: NA
j_gene: TRBJ1-5
CDR3nt: TGTGCCAGCAGGGTGGTCCAGACCCAACCCCAGCATTTT
CDR3aa: CASRVVQTQPQHF

v_gene: TRBV29-1
d_gene: TRBD1
len: 12
abundance: NA
j_gene: TRBJ2-7
CDR3nt: TGCAGCGTTGCCAGGGGGTTCGACGAGCAGTACTTC
CDR3aa: CSVARGFDEQYF

v_gene: TRBV5-1
d_gene: NA
len: 17
abundance: few
j_gene: TRBJ2-5
CDR3nt: TGCGCCAGCACCACTGAGGGACGCGGGGGCTTCCAAGAGACCCAGTACTTC
CDR3aa: CASTTEGRGGFQETQYF

v_gene: TRBV20-1
d_gene: NA
len: 11
abundance: few
j_gene: TRBJ2-1
CDR3nt: TGCAGTGCTAGGGAGGCGAGTGGGAAGTTCTTC
CDR3aa: CSAREASGKFF

v_gene: TRBV12-3/TRBV12-4
d_gene: TRBD2
len: 15
abundance: once
j_gene: TRBJ2-5
CDR3nt: TGTGCCAGCAGTTTACTAGCGGGGGGAGACAATGAGCAGTACTTC
CDR3aa: CASSLLAGGDNEQYF

v_gene: TRBV5-1
d_gene: TRBD2
len: 18
abundance: NA
j_gene: TRBJ2-1
CDR3nt: TGCGCCAGCAGCCTTGGGCTAGCGGGGTCTTGGGGGGACAATGAGCAGTTCTTC
CDR3aa: CASSLGLAGSWGDNEQFF

v_gene: TRBV18
d_gene: NA
len: 13
abundance: NA
j_gene: TRBJ2-7
CDR3nt: TGTGCCAGCTCACCCGGCGAGGGTCGGGAGCAGTACTTC
CDR3aa: CASSPGEGREQYF

v_gene: TRBV9
d_gene: TRBD1
len: 15
abundance: NA
j_gene: TRBJ2-7
CDR3nt: TGTGCCAGCAGCGTAGAGCCAGGGGGCATCTACGAGCAGTACTTC
CDR3aa: CASSVEPGGIYEQYF

v_gene: TRBV6-1
d_gene: NA
len: 13
abundance: NA
j_gene: TRBJ2-5
CDR3nt: TGTGCCAGCAGTGAAACTAGTCCAGAGACCCAGTACTTC
CDR3aa: CASSETSPETQYF

v_gene: TRBV10-3
d_gene: NA
len: 15
abundance: NA
j_gene: TRBJ1-1
CDR3nt: TGTGCCATCAGTGAGGTCGGCAGAGAGAACACTGAAGCTTTCTTT
CDR3aa: CAISEVGRENTEAFF